This T cell receptor (beta chain) was captured in a study of cytomegalovirus exposure and HLA in healthy donors. Libraries were prepared by immunoSEQ multiplex PCR; TCRdb keeps only in-frame clonotypes and omits some of them. Of 170,000 or so clones listed, about 85% are singletons. The CDR3 covers 11 residues. The germline V and J ends were trimmed by 5 bases and 6 bases, with 8 bases remaining between them. Germline CDR1 reads SGDLS; CDR2 reads YYNGEE. The sequenced sample was PBMCs. This clonotype originated in a man between 18 and 29 years old in good health and CMV-seropositive. The rearrangement uses TRBV9 and TRBJ1-2, with a weak D call TRBD1 (5 bases). CDR3 residues: CASRAGNGYTF. The DNA for the CDR3 is TGTGCCAGCAGAGCAGGGAATGGCTACACCTTC.